This TCR beta chain was found in a study of shared clonotypes between healthy human individuals. The overall study: Serving as donors were a couple of women and a few men, whose ages spanned 18 to 49. Study-level findings and limits: Only blood was sampled, and tissue TCR repertoires likely differ from blood ones.

Germline lookup yields CDR1 MNHNY and CDR2 SVGAGI (reference sequence). The V and J ends lost 5 bases and 4 bases, in that order; junction bases with no gene match: 8. The CDR3 length is 15 residues. Genomic DNA of each subset was evenly split across several immunoSEQ plates. Loaded into unsorted PBMC replicate PCRs was approximately 270 ng DNA, about 30,000 T cell genomes. TCRdb's table, derived via immunoSEQ multiplex PCR, lists solely in-frame clones and lacks some. The table includes some 530,000 clones, approximately 82% detected once. As concerns this clone: Its antigen is still unknown.

V usage is TRBV6-6 and J usage is TRBJ2-7; 10 bases align to TRBD2. Sequencing was performed on PBMCs. The clonotype originates from a woman in her 40s in good health. Some clones in this sample may be carry-over from other donors' samples. CDR3 protein: CASSTQAGGRYEQYF. CDR3 bases: TGTGCCAGCAGTACCCAAGCGGGAGGGAGGTACGAGCAGTACTTC.